The 9 T cell receptor beta chains below come from one sample, sequenced in a study of T-cell reconstitution after alpha-beta-depleted transplantation in children. Unique molecular identifiers tagged the TCRbeta library. TCRdb ran MiXCR on the PCR reads and lists one entry per CDR3 protein. The table includes 200,000 to 250,000 distinct CDR3 sequences, roughly 6.6% detected once. The specimen comprised PBMCs, sampled before TCRalphabeta/CD19-depleted stem cell transplant. The receptors come from a boy between 2 and 15 years old with acute lymphoblastic leukemia, due to receive a stem cell transplant.

The chain links TRBV28 to TRBJ2-3; no clear D gene. The V end was cut by 6 bases, the J end by 10 bases, with 17 bases between. Per germline, CDR1 MDHEN and CDR2 SYDVKM. This CDR3 is built from 13 residues. The CDR3 region is CASRVTSSLPQYF. CDR3 bases: TGTGCCAGCAGAGTGACCTCGAGCCTCCCGCAGTATTTT.

This clonotype was picked up many times. V is TRBV28 and J is TRBJ2-7; D gene uncertain. CDR1 is MDHEN, CDR2 SYDVKM, per germline. The CDR3 is 12 residues long. Trimming shortened V by 8 bases and J by 7 bases, and 15 bases separated the two germline ends. The DNA of the CDR3 is TGTGCCAGCCGTGAAGTCCGCAGGGAGCAGTACTTC. Protein product: CASREVRREQYF. Supplemented by reference TRBV28 and TRBJ2-7, the full variable domain reads DVKVTQSSRYLVKRTGEKVFLECVQDMDHENMFWYRQDPGLGLRLIYFSYDVKMKEKGDIPEGYSVSREKKERFSLILESASTNQTSMYLCASREVRREQYFGPGTRLTVT.

The rearrangement links TRBV4-3 to TRBJ1-1, with TRBD1 identical over 8 bases. Germline assignment: CDR1 LGHNA and CDR2 YSLEER. The ends lost 3 bases at V and 3 bases at J; junction bases unmatched: 6. This CDR3 is 15 amino acids long. The CDR3 DNA follows: TGCGCCAGCAGCCAGACAGGGGTCCGGGACACTGAAGCTTTCTTT. Residues: CASSQTGVRDTEAFF.

This clonotype was counted ten times or more. The chain joins TRBV10-3 to TRBJ2-1; D not certain. The CDR3 is made up of 12 amino acids. The germline V gene encodes CDR1 ENHRY and CDR2 SYGVKD. The germline V and J ends were trimmed by 7 bases and 6 bases, with 10 bases remaining between them. The CDR3 nucleotides read TGTGCCATCACCCTCCCTAGCAATGAGCAGTTCTTC. Its protein is CAITLPSNEQFF.

Ten or more counts support this clonotype. This rearrangement joins TRBV11-2 to TRBJ2-5; maybe TRBD1 (5 bases). Germline V gene data show CDR1 as SGHAT and CDR2 as FQNNGV. V was cut by 1 base and J by 4 bases, with 13 bases left in between. The CDR3 loop spans 15 amino acids. For the CDR3, the DNA is TGTGCCAGCAGCTTAGGGGCCAGGGTGGGAGAGACCCAGTACTTC. As protein: CASSLGARVGETQYF.

This chain joins TRBV5-1 and TRBJ2-6, with D possibly matching TRBD1 (5 bases). The germline V gene has CDR1 SGHRS and CDR2 YFSETQ. CDR3 length: 16 residues. V lost 1 base, J lost 0 bases, and 8 bases lay in between. The CDR3 DNA reads as TGCGCCAGCAGCTTGCAAACAGGCTCTGGGGCCAACGTCCTGACTTTC. Its translation is CASSLQTGSGANVLTF.

This clonotype was detected only a few times. The chain joins TRBV7-9 to TRBJ2-5, with 7 bases identical to TRBD1. The CDR3 contains 14 residues. V lost 5 bases and J lost 0; bases outside the gene matches: 3. Germline V gene lookup returns CDR1 SEHNR and CDR2 FQNEAQ (reference sequence). The CDR3 DNA reads as TGTGCCAGCAGCACGGGACAGTACCAAGAGACCCAGTACTTC. It yields the protein CASSTGQYQETQYF.

This clonotype was seen a handful of times. The chain recombines TRBV5-1 with TRBJ2-5; 10 bases fit TRBD2. Germline trimming cut 4 bases from V and 3 bases from J; bases unmatched to any gene: 6. Per the germline V gene, CDR1 is SGHRS and CDR2 is YFSETQ. CDR3 length: 15 amino acids. The CDR3, as DNA: TGCGCCAGCAGCCCCAGGACTAGCGGCGAAGAGACCCAGTACTTC. Translated, it gives CASSPRTSGEETQYF.

The sample holds many counts of this clonotype. The rearrangement uses TRBV29-1 and TRBJ2-1, with unresolved D. This CDR3 is built from 15 residues. Per germline, CDR1 SQVTM and CDR2 ANQGSEA. The germline V and J ends were trimmed by 5 bases and 5 bases, with 19 bases remaining between them. The CDR3 coding sequence is TGCAGCGTTCCGGTAGACCGAAGCCTCGACAATGAGCAGTTCTTC. It encodes CSVPVDRSLDNEQFF.